This T cell receptor (beta chain) was captured by sequencing in a study of blood T cell repertoires in COVID-19. Study information: Sample material is recorded as cDNA or gDNA derived from T cells, B-cell-depleted T cells, or PBMCs.

Profiled with immunoSEQ multiplex PCR; TCRdb holds only in-frame clones, not every one. The repertoire includes around 100,000 clones, more than 75% of them detected once, and 3.5% to 5% sits in the top ten. Trimming shortened V by 3 bases and J by 0 bases, and 15 bases separated the two germline ends. The CDR3 consists of 16 residues. Germline V gives CDR1 LGHNA, CDR2 YSLEER. V is TRBV4-3 and J is TRBJ2-7; a possible D gene is TRBD2 (6 bases). The sequenced material came from peripheral blood. The receptor was isolated from a human donor in a cohort sampled during active COVID-19. This CDR3 is CASSQLWGVPSYEQYF. CDR3 nucleotides: TGCGCCAGCAGCCAGCTATGGGGGGTCCCCTCCTACGAGCAGTACTTC.